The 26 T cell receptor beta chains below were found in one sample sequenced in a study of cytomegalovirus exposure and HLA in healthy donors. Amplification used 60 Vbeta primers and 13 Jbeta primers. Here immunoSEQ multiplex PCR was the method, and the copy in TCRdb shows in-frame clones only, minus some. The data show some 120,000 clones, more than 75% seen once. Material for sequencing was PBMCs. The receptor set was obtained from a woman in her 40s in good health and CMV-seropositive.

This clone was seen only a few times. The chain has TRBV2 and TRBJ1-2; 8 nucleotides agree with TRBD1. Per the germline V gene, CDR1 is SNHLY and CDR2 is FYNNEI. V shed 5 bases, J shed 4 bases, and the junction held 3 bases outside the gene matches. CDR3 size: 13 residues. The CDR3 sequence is CASSLDRGYGYTF. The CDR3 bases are TGTGCCAGCAGTCTAGACAGGGGCTATGGCTACACCTTC.

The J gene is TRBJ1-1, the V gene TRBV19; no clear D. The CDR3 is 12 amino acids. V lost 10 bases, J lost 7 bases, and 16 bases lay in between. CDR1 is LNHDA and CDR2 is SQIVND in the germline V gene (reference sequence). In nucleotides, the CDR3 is TGTGCCATCCAGTCGAGGTTTGGTGAAGCTTTCTTT. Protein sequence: CAIQSRFGEAFF. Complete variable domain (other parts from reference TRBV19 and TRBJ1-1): DGGITQSPKYLFRKEGQNVTLSCEQNLNHDAMYWYRQDPGQGLRLIYYSQIVNDFQKGDIAEGYSVSREKKESFPLTVTSAQKNPTAFYLCAIQSRFGEAFFGQGTRLTVV.

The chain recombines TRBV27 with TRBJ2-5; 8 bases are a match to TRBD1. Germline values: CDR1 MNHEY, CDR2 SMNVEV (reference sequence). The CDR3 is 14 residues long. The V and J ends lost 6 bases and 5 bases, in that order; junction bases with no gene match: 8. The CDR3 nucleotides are TGTGCCAGCAGCTGGACAGGGCAGCACGAGACCCAGTACTTC. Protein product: CASSWTGQHETQYF.

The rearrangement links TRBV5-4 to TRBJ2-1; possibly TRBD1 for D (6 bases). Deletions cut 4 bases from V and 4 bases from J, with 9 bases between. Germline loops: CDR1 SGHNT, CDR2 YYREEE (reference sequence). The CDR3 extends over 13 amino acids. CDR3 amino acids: CASSEDSYNEQFF. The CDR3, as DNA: TGTGCCAGCAGCGAGGACAGTTACAATGAGCAGTTCTTC.

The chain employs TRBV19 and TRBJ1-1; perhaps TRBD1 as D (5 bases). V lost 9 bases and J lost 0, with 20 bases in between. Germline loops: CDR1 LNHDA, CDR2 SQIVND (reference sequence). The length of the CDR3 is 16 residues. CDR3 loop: CASRTGGESMNTEAFF. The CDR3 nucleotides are TGTGCCAGCCGAACCGGGGGGGAAAGCATGAACACTGAAGCTTTCTTT. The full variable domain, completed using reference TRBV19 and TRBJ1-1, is DGGITQSPKYLFRKEGQNVTLSCEQNLNHDAMYWYRQDPGQGLRLIYYSQIVNDFQKGDIAEGYSVSREKKESFPLTVTSAQKNPTAFYLCASRTGGESMNTEAFFGQGTRLTVV.

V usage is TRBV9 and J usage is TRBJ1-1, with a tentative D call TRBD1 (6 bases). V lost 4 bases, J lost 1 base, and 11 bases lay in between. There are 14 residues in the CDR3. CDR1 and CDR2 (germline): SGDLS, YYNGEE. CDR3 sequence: CASSSRTENTEAFF. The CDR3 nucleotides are TGTGCCAGCAGCTCCCGGACAGAGAACACTGAAGCTTTCTTT.

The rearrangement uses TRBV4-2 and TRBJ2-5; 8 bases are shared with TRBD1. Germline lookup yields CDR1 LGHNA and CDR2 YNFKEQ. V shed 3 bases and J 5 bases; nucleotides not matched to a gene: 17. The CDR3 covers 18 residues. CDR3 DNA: TGTGCCAGCAGCCAGCTAGGTACGGGACAGGCCGTTTTGGAGACCCAGTACTTC. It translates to CASSQLGTGQAVLETQYF.

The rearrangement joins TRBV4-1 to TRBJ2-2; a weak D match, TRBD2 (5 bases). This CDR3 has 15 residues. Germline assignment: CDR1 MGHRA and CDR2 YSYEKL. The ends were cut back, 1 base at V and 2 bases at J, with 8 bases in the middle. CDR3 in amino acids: CASSQVARNTGELFF. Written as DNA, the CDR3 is TGCGCCAGCAGCCAAGTAGCGCGAAACACCGGGGAGCTGTTTTTT.

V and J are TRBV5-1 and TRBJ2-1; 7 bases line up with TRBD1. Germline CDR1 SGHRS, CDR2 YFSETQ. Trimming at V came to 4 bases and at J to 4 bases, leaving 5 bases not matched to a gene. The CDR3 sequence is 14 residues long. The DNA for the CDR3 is TGCGCCAGCAGCACCGGGACAGCTTACAATGAGCAGTTCTTC. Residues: CASSTGTAYNEQFF.

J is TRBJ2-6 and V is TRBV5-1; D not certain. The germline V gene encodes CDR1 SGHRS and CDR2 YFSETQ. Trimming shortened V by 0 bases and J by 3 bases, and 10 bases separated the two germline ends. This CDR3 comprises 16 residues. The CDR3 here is CASSLGPSVGANVLTF. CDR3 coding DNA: TGCGCCAGCAGCTTGGGCCCATCGGTTGGGGCCAACGTCCTGACTTTC.

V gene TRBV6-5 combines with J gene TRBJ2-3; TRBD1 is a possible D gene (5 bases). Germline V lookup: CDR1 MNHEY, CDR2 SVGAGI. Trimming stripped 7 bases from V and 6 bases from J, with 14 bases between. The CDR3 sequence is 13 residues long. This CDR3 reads CASIADGADTQYF. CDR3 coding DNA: TGTGCCAGCATCGCAGATGGGGCGGATACGCAGTATTTT.

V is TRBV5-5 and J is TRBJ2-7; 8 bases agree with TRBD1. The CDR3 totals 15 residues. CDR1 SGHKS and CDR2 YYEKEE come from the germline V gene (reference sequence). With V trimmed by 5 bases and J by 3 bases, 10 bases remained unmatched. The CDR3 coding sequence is TGTGCCAGCAGTTTAACAGGGGGGCCGAACTACGAGCAGTACTTC. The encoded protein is CASSLTGGPNYEQYF.

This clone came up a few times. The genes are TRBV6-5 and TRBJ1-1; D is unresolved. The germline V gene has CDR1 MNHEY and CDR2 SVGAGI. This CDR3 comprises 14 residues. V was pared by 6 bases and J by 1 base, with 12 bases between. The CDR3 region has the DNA TGTGCCAGCAGACTAGGGAGACGGAACACTGAAGCTTTCTTT. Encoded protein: CASRLGRRNTEAFF.

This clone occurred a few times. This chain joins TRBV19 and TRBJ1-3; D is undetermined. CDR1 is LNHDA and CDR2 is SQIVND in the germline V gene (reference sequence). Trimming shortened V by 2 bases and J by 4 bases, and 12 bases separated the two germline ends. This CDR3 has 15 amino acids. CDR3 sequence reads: CASSISGVYGNTIYF. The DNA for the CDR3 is TGTGCCAGTAGTATATCCGGGGTGTACGGAAACACCATATATTTT.

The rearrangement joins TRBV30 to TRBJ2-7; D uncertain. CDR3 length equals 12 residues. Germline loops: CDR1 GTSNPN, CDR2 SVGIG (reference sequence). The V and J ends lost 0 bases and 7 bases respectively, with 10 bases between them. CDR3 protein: CAWSVPGGEQYF. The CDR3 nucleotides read TGTGCCTGGAGTGTACCGGGTGGTGAGCAGTACTTC.

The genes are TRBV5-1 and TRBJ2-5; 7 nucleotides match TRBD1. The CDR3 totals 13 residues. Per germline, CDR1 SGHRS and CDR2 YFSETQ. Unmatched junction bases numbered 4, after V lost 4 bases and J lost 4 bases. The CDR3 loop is CASSIGQVETQYF. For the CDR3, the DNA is TGCGCCAGCAGCATTGGACAGGTAGAGACCCAGTACTTC. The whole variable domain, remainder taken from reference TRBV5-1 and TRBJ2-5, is KAGVTQTPRYLIKTRGQQVTLSCSPISGHRSVSWYQQTPGQGLQFLFEYFSETQRNKGNFPGRFSGRQFSNSRSEMNVSTLELGDSALYLCASSIGQVETQYFGPGTRLLVL.

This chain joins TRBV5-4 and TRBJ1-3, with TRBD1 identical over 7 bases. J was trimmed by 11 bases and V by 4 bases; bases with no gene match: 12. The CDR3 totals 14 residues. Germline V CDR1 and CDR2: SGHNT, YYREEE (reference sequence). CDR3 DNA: TGTGCCAGCAGCGTGCCGGGACAGACTGGGGCCATATATTTT. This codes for CASSVPGQTGAIYF.

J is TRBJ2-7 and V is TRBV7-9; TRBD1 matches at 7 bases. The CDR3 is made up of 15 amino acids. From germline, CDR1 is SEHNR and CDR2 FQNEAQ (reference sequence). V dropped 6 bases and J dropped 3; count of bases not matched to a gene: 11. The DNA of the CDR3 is TGTGCCAGCAGATCATCTTCGACAGGGAGCTACGAGCAGTACTTC. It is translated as CASRSSSTGSYEQYF.

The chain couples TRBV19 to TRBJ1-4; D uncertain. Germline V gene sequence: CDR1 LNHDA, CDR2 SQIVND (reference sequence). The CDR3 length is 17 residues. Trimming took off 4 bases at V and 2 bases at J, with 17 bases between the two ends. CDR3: CASSKTVVAATNEKLFF. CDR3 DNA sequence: TGTGCCAGTAGTAAAACGGTCGTGGCGGCGACTAATGAAAAACTGTTTTTT.

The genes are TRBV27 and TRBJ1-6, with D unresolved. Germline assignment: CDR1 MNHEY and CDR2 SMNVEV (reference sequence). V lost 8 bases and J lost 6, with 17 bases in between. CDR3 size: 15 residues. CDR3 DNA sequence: TGTGCCAGCGCGACGTCAGCGGGAATTAATTCACCCCTCCACTTT. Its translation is CASATSAGINSPLHF.

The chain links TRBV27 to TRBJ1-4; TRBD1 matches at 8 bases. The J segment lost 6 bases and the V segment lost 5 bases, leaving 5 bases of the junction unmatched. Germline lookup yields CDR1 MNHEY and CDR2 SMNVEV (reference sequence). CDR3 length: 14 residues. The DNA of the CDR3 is TGTGCCAGCAGTCACAACAGGGGGGATGAAAAACTGTTTTTT. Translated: CASSHNRGDEKLFF.

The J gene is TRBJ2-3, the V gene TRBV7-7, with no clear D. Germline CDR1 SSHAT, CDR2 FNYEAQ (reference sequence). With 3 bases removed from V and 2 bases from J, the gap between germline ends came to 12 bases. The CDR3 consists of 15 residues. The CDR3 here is CASSLSGQLTDTQYF. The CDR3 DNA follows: TGTGCCAGCAGCTTGTCAGGTCAGCTCACAGATACGCAGTATTTT.

Written as DNA, the CDR3 is TGCGCCAGCAGCTCGACAAATGCGGGACTAGCTAGCGAGCAGTACTTC. Its protein product is CASSSTNAGLASEQYF. J is TRBJ2-7 and V is TRBV5-1; 9 positions agree with TRBD2. The CDR3 length is 16 residues. Trimming removed 3 bases from V and 6 bases from J; junction bases left unmatched: 13. The germline V gene has CDR1 SGHRS and CDR2 YFSETQ.

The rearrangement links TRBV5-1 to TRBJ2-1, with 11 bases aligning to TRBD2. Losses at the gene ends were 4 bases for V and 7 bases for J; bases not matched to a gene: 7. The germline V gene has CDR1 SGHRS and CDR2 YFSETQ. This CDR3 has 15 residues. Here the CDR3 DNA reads TGCGCCAGCAGCACATTTAGCGGGGGGGGGAATGAGCAGTTCTTC. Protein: CASSTFSGGGNEQFF.

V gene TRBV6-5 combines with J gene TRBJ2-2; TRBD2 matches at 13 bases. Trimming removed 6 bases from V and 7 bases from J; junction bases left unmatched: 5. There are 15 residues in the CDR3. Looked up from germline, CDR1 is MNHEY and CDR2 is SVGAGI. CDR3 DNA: TGTGCCAGCAGACGACTAGCGGGGGGTAACGGGGAGCTGTTTTTT. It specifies CASRRLAGGNGELFF.

The CDR3 DNA sequence: TGTGCCAGCAGTGAAGAGCCCAGGGGACGCGAGCAGTACTTC. Amino acid sequence: CASSEEPRGREQYF. The rearrangement uses TRBV2 and TRBJ2-7; TRBD1 is a possible D gene (6 bases). CDR3 length: 14 residues. Germline CDR1 SNHLY, CDR2 FYNNEI. Trimming took 1 base from V and 6 from J, leaving 13 bases between them.